The 6 T cell receptor beta chains in this list originate from one sample, sequenced in a study of T cell changes during pregnancy in multiple sclerosis. Measured with immunoSEQ multiplex PCR; TCRdb has only the in-frame clones, and not every one. The data contain 78,000 or so clones, 92% of them singletons. The specimen was peripheral blood, collected before pregnancy. Receptors were obtained from a female donor with multiple sclerosis, enrolled in a pregnancy study.

The V call is TRBV4-1, the J call TRBJ2-5; no reliable D call. This CDR3 has 13 residues. Germline V gene lookup returns CDR1 MGHRA and CDR2 YSYEKL. The ends were cut back, 1 base at V and 4 bases at J, with 7 bases in the middle. CDR3 sequence (DNA): TGCGCCAGCAGCCAAGGCCTATTAGAGACCCAGTACTTC. Translated: CASSQGLLETQYF.

The chain links TRBV4-1 to TRBJ1-6, with D maybe TRBD1 (5 bases). CDR1 and CDR2 from the germline V gene are MGHRA and YSYEKL. The CDR3 sequence is 15 residues long. Trimming shortened V by 2 bases and J by 9 bases, and 14 bases separated the two germline ends. The CDR3 bases are TGCGCCAGCAGCCAACTGGGGGGAACAAGTTCACCCCTCCACTTT. Translating gives CASSQLGGTSSPLHF.

The V call is TRBV5-4, the J call TRBJ2-5, with 7 bases matching TRBD1. Unmatched junction bases numbered 10, after V lost 3 bases and J lost 2 bases. Germline CDR1 SGHNT, CDR2 YYREEE (reference sequence). The length of the CDR3 is 16 residues. The CDR3 loop is CASSSRQGRDQETQYF. DNA for the CDR3: TGTGCCAGCAGCTCAAGACAGGGCCGAGATCAAGAGACCCAGTACTTC.

This clone showed up just once. The chain is built from TRBV14 and TRBJ1-4, with D possibly TRBD1 on 5 matching bases. CDR3 size: 15 residues. Germline V lookup: CDR1 SGHDN, CDR2 FVKESK. Trimming pared 0 bases from V and 8 bases from J, leaving 13 bases between. CDR3 DNA sequence: TGTGCCAGCAGCCAAGAGACAGCGGGTCGGGAAAAACTGTTTTTT. This translates into CASSQETAGREKLFF.

This clone was seen just once. The chain recombines TRBV5-1 with TRBJ1-1, with 12 bases identical to TRBD1. The ends lost 4 bases at V and 2 bases at J; junction bases unmatched: 9. This CDR3 is 17 amino acids long. Per germline, CDR1 SGHRS and CDR2 YFSETQ. The CDR3 region has the DNA TGCGCCAGCAGCGACGGGACAGGGGGCGTGGGAAACACTGAAGCTTTCTTT. Translated, it gives CASSDGTGGVGNTEAFF.

V is TRBV5-1 and J is TRBJ2-7; the D gene is possibly TRBD1 (6 bases). CDR3 length: 12 residues. From germline, CDR1 is SGHRS and CDR2 YFSETQ. V lost 3 bases to trimming and J lost 2 bases, with 6 bases between them. CDR3 sequence reads: CASSWGPYEQYF. The CDR3 DNA is TGCGCCAGCAGCTGGGGGCCCTACGAGCAGTACTTC. The full variable domain, rest sourced from reference TRBV5-1 and TRBJ2-7, is KAGVTQTPRYLIKTRGQQVTLSCSPISGHRSVSWYQQTPGQGLQFLFEYFSETQRNKGNFPGRFSGRQFSNSRSEMNVSTLELGDSALYLCASSWGPYEQYFGPGTRLTVT.